Listed below are T cell receptor beta chains from one sample, sequenced in a study of blood T cell repertoires in COVID-19. Repertoires were generated with immunoSEQ multiplex PCR, while TCRdb's copy carries only in-frame clones and drops some. This sample has about 210,000 clones, with about 90% found just once. The sequenced sample consisted of PBMCs or T cells enriched from blood (not recorded which). The receptors were gathered from a man aged 25 to 45 who had recovered from COVID-19. Each CDR3 is given with its conserved first and last residue. D genes are given only for firm matches. Some rows have no size entry. The others give once, few or many, or a class for an expanded clone.

cdr3_nt	cdr3_aa	d_call	clone_size	v_call	j_call
TGTGCCAGCAGTTTGGCCACAGGGATGAACACTGAAGCTTTCTTT	CASSLATGMNTEAFF	-	-	TRBV28	TRBJ1-1
TGTGCCAGCAGCCCCCGTCGAGGTCTAGGTTTGGAAAAACTGTTTTTT	CASSPRRGLGLEKLFF	-	-	TRBV7-9	TRBJ1-4
TGTGCCTGGAGCAAGGGGGGGGCGCGAATCTACGAGCAGTACTTC	CAWSKGGARIYEQYF	-	-	TRBV30	TRBJ2-7
TGTGCCAGCAGTTTAATGAGCGGGTCCCTCCACTTT	CASSLMSGSLHF	-	-	TRBV12-3/TRBV12-4	TRBJ1-6
TGCGCCAGCAGCCCCACCCCCCTAGCGGGAGAGACCCAGTACTTC	CASSPTPLAGETQYF	TRBD2	once	TRBV5-1	TRBJ2-5
TGTGCCAGCTCACCCGGGACAGGGGACGAGCAGTACTTC	CASSPGTGDEQYF	TRBD1	-	TRBV18	TRBJ2-7
TGTGCCAGCAGCTTAGCTCCAGGGCCCCAAGAGACCCAGTACTTC	CASSLAPGPQETQYF	-	-	TRBV11-3	TRBJ2-5
TGTGCCAGCCGACTAGCACGGGAGGGCCATTTTGAGCAGTTCTTC	CASRLAREGHFEQFF	TRBD2	-	TRBV28	TRBJ2-1
TGCGCCAGCAGCCAACCCAGGCGGAACACCGGGGAGCTGTTTTTT	CASSQPRRNTGELFF	-	-	TRBV4-1	TRBJ2-2
TGTGCCAGCAGTTACTCGCCGACTAGCCCTCTGCTCGAGCAGTACTTC	CASSYSPTSPLLEQYF	TRBD2	-	TRBV6-5	TRBJ2-7
TGTGCCACCAGTGATGCACGGTCTTTTGGCTACACCTTC	CATSDARSFGYTF	-	-	TRBV24-1	TRBJ1-2
TGTGCCAGCAGCTTAGTAGGGAGTATCACAGATACGCAGTATTTT	CASSLVGSITDTQYF	-	-	TRBV11-2	TRBJ2-3
TGTGCCAGCAGCCTAGGACAGGGGGCCGGAAACACCATATATTTT	CASSLGQGAGNTIYF	TRBD1	-	TRBV9	TRBJ1-3
TGTGCCAGCAGCCAAGTTCCTACTAATTCACCCCTCCACTTT	CASSQVPTNSPLHF	-	-	TRBV3-1/TRBV3-2	TRBJ1-6
TGTGCCAGCAGTTTCCGGTTGGACACCGGGGAGCTGTTTTTT	CASSFRLDTGELFF	-	-	TRBV6-2/TRBV6-3	TRBJ2-2
TGTGCCAGCAGCAAAGGACAGGGGGCCGTCTATGGCTACACCTTC	CASSKGQGAVYGYTF	-	-	TRBV21-1	TRBJ1-2
TGTGCCAGCAGTTACAAGCGGGGGGGCCAAGAGACCCAGTACTTC	CASSYKRGGQETQYF	TRBD2	-	TRBV6-5	TRBJ2-5
TGTGCCAGCAGCTCACAGGGTAGCAATCAGCCCCAGCATTTT	CASSSQGSNQPQHF	-	-	TRBV7-8	TRBJ1-5
TGTGCCACCAGTGACAACCGGGACAGGGGCACAGATACGCAGTATTTT	CATSDNRDRGTDTQYF	TRBD1	once	TRBV24-1	TRBJ2-3
TGTGCCAGCAGCTTAGAATGGGGGGACGGCGAGCAGTACTTC	CASSLEWGDGEQYF	-	-	TRBV7-2	TRBJ2-7
TGTGCCACCAGTGACGACAGGTACGGATCTGGAAACACCATATATTTT	CATSDDRYGSGNTIYF	-	-	TRBV24-1	TRBJ1-3
TGTGCCAGCAGCTCTACCGGGACTAGCGGGTACAATGAGCAGTTCTTC	CASSSTGTSGYNEQFF	TRBD2	-	TRBV7-2	TRBJ2-1
TGTGCCAGCTCACGGGACAGGAGCTCCTACGAGCAGTACTTC	CASSRDRSSYEQYF	TRBD1	-	TRBV18	TRBJ2-7
TGCGCCAGCAGCGTCGGGGTAGCCTATAATTCACCCCTCCACTTT	CASSVGVAYNSPLHF	-	-	TRBV5-1	TRBJ1-6
TGTGCCAGCAGCAGCGGACTAGCGGGAGGCGAGACCCAGTACTTC	CASSSGLAGGETQYF	TRBD2	-	TRBV5-4	TRBJ2-5
TGTGCCAGCAGCTTATTGATGTCTAGCTGGATCTACGAGCAGTACTTC	CASSLLMSSWIYEQYF	-	-	TRBV11-2	TRBJ2-7
TGTGCCAGCAGCGGGGGACAGGGAAGGGATGGCTACACCTTC	CASSGGQGRDGYTF	TRBD1	-	TRBV9	TRBJ1-2
TGTGCCAGCACCCATGTTGCGGGGAACACTGAAGCTTTCTTT	CASTHVAGNTEAFF	-	-	TRBV7-8	TRBJ1-1
TGTGCCATCAAGTCCGGACTAGCGGGGTCAGATACGCAGTATTTT	CAIKSGLAGSDTQYF	TRBD2	-	TRBV10-3	TRBJ2-3
TGTGCCAGCGAACCCGGAGGGCTAGCCAAAAACATTCAGTACTTC	CASEPGGLAKNIQYF	-	-	TRBV19	TRBJ2-4
TGTGCCACCAGCAGAGTGGGGGGGGAGACTAGCGGGAGGTCTCTGATTGAGCAGTTCTTC	CATSRVGGETSGRSLIEQFF	TRBD2	-	TRBV15	TRBJ2-1
TGTGCCAGCAGCTTGGCGACAGGGGGCAATCAGCCCCAGCATTTT	CASSLATGGNQPQHF	TRBD1	-	TRBV5-6	TRBJ1-5
TGTGCCAGCAGCTTAGGACGTGACAGGACCACTGAAGCTTTCTTT	CASSLGRDRTTEAFF	-	-	TRBV7-2	TRBJ1-1
TGTGCCACCAGCAGAGATAAACGGGGGGATGAAAAACTGTTTTTT	CATSRDKRGDEKLFF	-	-	TRBV15	TRBJ1-4
TGTGCCAGCAGCCCCCGGGGTAGCGGGACCTACGAGCAGTACTTC	CASSPRGSGTYEQYF	TRBD2	once	TRBV9	TRBJ2-7
TGTGCCAGCTCACCATTCATTCTCGCGGAGGGCACTGAAGCTTTCTTT	CASSPFILAEGTEAFF	-	-	TRBV18	TRBJ1-1
TGTGCCAGCAGTCTAGGGTCAGGGGAAGAGGAGACCCAGTACTTC	CASSLGSGEEETQYF	-	-	TRBV28	TRBJ2-5
TGCGCCAGCAGCCAAGCGACTAGCGGGACTTACACCGGGGAGCTGTTTTTT	CASSQATSGTYTGELFF	TRBD2	-	TRBV4-3	TRBJ2-2
TGTGCCAGCAGCTTGGGCAGGGAGGTATACAATGAGCAGTTCTTC	CASSLGREVYNEQFF	-	-	TRBV5-4	TRBJ2-1
TGTGCCAGCAGCTTATCCCCACAGACTAGCGGGAGCTATACGCAGTATTTT	CASSLSPQTSGSYTQYF	TRBD2	-	TRBV11-2	TRBJ2-3
TGTGCCAGCAGCTATAAACAGGGCGATGGGAATCAGCCCCAGCATTTT	CASSYKQGDGNQPQHF	-	-	TRBV7-8	TRBJ1-5
TGTGCCAGCAGCGTCAGGACTAGTAGCGGGGAGCTGTTTTTT	CASSVRTSSGELFF	TRBD2	-	TRBV9	TRBJ2-2
TGTGCCAGCAGCCTTAGCAGGGGGCTCGCCCTTCCCTCTGGAAACACCATATATTTT	CASSLSRGLALPSGNTIYF	TRBD1	once	TRBV4-2	TRBJ1-3
TGTGCCAGTAGCTGGGCTAGCGGGAGGAGGGAGCAGTTCTTC	CASSWASGRREQFF	TRBD2	-	TRBV19	TRBJ2-1
TGTGCCAGCAGCGACTACAGGGGGGTTAGCAATCAGCCCCAGCATTTT	CASSDYRGVSNQPQHF	TRBD1	-	TRBV7-9	TRBJ1-5
TGTGCCAGCAGCAAAAAGGGACAGGGGGCTCTCTGTGAAAAACTGTTTTTT	CASSKKGQGALCEKLFF	-	-	TRBV21-1	TRBJ1-4
TGCGCCAGCAGTGAGTTACAGGGATTCGACTATGAGCAGTTCTTC	CASSELQGFDYEQFF	-	once	TRBV10-2	TRBJ2-1
TGCGCCAGCAGAAGAGGGGAGACAGGGGACCTATACGAGCAGTACTTC	CASRRGETGDLYEQYF	TRBD1	-	TRBV4-1	TRBJ2-7
TGTGCCAGCAGCACACAGGGAGCTGGAAACACCATATATTTT	CASSTQGAGNTIYF	-	-	TRBV11-3	TRBJ1-3
TGCGCCAGCAGCCCCAAGAGAACAGGGGTAGCCAAAAACATTCAGTACTTC	CASSPKRTGVAKNIQYF	TRBD1	once	TRBV4-1	TRBJ2-4
TGTGCCAGCGCGAGCGGGGTGAATCGGGCTTTCTTT	CASASGVNRAFF	-	-	TRBV6-5	TRBJ1-1
TGCGCCAGCAGCCTCGGGGGAGCGGGAGGGCCCGGCGGGGAGCTGTTTTTT	CASSLGGAGGPGGELFF	TRBD2	once	TRBV5-1	TRBJ2-2
TGTGCCAGCAGTTCACCGGGACAGGGATGGCAGGGCTACACCTTC	CASSSPGQGWQGYTF	TRBD1	-	TRBV27	TRBJ1-2
TGTGCCAGCAGCGTAGGCGGGTTTGATGAGCAGTTCTTC	CASSVGGFDEQFF	-	-	TRBV9	TRBJ2-1
TGTGCCAGCAGTCACGGACTGAACTATGGCTACACCTTC	CASSHGLNYGYTF	-	-	TRBV12-3/TRBV12-4	TRBJ1-2
TGTGCCAGCAGCTCCACGACAGGGGTTACCGGGGAGCTGTTTTTT	CASSSTTGVTGELFF	TRBD1	-	TRBV9	TRBJ2-2
TGCGCCAGCAGCTTGGCAGGAACCAAATACAATGAGCAGTTCTTC	CASSLAGTKYNEQFF	-	few	TRBV5-1	TRBJ2-1
TGTGCCAGCAGCTTAGCGGCCAATTCACCCCTCCACTTT	CASSLAANSPLHF	-	-	TRBV7-9	TRBJ1-6